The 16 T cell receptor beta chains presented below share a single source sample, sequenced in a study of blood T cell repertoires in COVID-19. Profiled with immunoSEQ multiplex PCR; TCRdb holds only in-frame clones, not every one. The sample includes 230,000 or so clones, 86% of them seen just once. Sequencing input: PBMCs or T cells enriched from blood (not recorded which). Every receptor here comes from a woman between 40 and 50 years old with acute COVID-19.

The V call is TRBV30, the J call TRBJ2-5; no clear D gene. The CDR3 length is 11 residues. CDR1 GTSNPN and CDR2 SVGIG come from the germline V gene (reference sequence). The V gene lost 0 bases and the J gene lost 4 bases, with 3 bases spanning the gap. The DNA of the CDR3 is TGTGCCTGGAGTGTCCTAGAGACCCAGTACTTC. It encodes CAWSVLETQYF.

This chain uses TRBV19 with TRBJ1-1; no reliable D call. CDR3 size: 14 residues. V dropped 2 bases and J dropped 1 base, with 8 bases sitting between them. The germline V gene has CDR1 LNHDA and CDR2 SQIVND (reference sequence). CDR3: CASSISSGNTEAFF. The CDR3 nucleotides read TGTGCCAGTAGTATATCATCCGGGAACACTGAAGCTTTCTTT.

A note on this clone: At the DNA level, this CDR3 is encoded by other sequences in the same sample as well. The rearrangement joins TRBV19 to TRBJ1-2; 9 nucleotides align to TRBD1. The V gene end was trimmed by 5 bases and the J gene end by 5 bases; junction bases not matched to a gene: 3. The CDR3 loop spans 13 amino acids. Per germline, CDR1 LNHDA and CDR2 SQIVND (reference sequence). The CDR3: CASSLGQGYGYTF. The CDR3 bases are TGTGCCAGTAGTCTTGGACAGGGGTATGGCTACACCTTC.

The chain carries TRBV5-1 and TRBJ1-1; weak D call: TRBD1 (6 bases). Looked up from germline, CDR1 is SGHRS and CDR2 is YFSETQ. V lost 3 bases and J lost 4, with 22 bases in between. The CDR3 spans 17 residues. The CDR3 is CASSSKSGATGSTEAFF. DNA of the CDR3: TGCGCCAGCAGCTCCAAATCAGGGGCAACGGGGAGCACTGAAGCTTTCTTT.

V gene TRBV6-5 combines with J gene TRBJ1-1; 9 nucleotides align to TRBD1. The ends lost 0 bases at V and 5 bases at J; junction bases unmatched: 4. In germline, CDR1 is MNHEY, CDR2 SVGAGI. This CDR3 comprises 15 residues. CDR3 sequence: CASSYSGTGRTEAFF. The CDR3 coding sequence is TGTGCCAGCAGTTACTCAGGGACAGGGAGAACTGAAGCTTTCTTT.

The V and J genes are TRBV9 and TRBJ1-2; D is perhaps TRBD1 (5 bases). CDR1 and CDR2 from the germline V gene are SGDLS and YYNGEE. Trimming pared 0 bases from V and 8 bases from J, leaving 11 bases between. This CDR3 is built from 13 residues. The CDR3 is CASSVDDSGGYTF. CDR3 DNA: TGTGCCAGCAGCGTAGACGACAGCGGGGGCTACACCTTC.

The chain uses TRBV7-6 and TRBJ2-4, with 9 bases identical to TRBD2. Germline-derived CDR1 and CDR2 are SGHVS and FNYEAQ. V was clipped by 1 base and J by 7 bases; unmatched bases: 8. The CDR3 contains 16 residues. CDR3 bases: TGTGCCAGCAGCTTAGAAGCGGGGGGCACTGGGAACATTCAGTACTTC. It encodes CASSLEAGGTGNIQYF. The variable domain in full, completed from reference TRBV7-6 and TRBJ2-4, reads GAGVSQSPRYKVTKRGQDVALRCDPISGHVSLYWYRQALGQGPEFLTYFNYEAQQDKSGLPNDRFSAERPEGSISTLTIQRTEQRDSAMYRCASSLEAGGTGNIQYFGAGTRLSVL.

The CDR3 coding sequence is TGTGCCAGCAGCCAAAAAAGGCGCGCCGGGGGTAATGAGCAGTTCTTC. Translating gives CASSQKRRAGGNEQFF. The chain recombines TRBV3-1 (or the pseudogene TRBV3-2) with TRBJ2-1; tentatively, D is TRBD2 (6 bases). Germline V gene data show CDR1 as LGHDT and CDR2 as YNNKEL (reference sequence). CDR3 size: 16 residues. Between the trimmed V and J ends, which lost 2 bases and 7 bases, there was a span of 18 bases.

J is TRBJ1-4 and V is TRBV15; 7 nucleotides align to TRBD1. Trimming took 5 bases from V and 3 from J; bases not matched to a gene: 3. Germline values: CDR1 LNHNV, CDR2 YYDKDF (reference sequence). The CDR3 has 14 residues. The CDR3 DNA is TGTGCCACCAGCCCGGGACAGCCTAATGAAAAACTGTTTTTT. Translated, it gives CATSPGQPNEKLFF.

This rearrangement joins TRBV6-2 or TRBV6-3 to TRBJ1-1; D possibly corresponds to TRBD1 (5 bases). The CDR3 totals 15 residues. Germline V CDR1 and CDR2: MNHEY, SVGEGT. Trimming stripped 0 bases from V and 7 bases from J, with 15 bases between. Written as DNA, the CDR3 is TGTGCCAGCAGTTACTCCGGGGGAGCCCTCGGTGAAGCTTTCTTT. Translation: CASSYSGGALGEAFF.

As DNA, the CDR3 is TGTGCCAGTACACCAACATGGGGACAGGGAACCGGGGAGCTGTTTTTT. Translation gives CASTPTWGQGTGELFF. This rearrangement joins TRBV19 to TRBJ2-2, with 9 bases matching TRBD1. The V segment lost 7 bases and the J segment 5 bases; nucleotides outside the gene matches: 11. Germline CDR1 is LNHDA and CDR2 is SQIVND (reference sequence). This CDR3 comprises 16 residues.

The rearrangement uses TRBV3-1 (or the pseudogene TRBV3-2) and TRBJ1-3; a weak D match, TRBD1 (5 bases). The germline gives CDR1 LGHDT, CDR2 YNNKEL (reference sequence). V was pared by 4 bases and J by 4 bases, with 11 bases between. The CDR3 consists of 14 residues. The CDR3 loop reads CASSPPGPGNTIYF. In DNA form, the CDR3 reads TGTGCCAGCAGCCCCCCAGGGCCGGGAAACACCATATATTTT.

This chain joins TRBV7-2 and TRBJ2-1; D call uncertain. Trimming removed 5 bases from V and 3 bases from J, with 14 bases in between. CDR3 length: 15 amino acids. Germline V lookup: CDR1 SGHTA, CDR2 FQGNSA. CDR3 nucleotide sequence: TGTGCCAGCAGCCCCCCACAGAATAACTACAATGAGCAGTTCTTC. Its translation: CASSPPQNNYNEQFF.

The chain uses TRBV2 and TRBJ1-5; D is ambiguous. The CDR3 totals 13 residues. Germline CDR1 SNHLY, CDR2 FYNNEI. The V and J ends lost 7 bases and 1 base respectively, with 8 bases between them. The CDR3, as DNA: TGTGCCAGCACGCGGGAGAGCAATCAGCCCCAGCATTTT. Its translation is CASTRESNQPQHF. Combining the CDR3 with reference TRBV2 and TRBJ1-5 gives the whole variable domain EPEVTQTPSHQVTQMGQEVILRCVPISNHLYFYWYRQILGQKVEFLVSFYNNEISEKSEIFDDQFSVERPDGSNFTLKIRSTKLEDSAMYFCASTRESNQPQHFGDGTRLSIL.

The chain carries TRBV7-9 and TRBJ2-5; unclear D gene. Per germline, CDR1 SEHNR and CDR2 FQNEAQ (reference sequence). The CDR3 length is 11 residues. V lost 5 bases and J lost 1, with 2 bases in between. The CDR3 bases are TGTGCCAGCAGCCTCCAAGAGACCCAGTACTTC. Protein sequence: CASSLQETQYF.

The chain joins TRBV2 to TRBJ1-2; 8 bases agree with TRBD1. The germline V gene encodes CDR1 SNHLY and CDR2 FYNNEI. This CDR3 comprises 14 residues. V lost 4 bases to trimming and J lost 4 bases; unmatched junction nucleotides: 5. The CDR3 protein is CASSVDTGGYGYTF. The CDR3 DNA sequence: TGTGCCAGCAGTGTTGATACAGGGGGCTATGGCTACACCTTC.